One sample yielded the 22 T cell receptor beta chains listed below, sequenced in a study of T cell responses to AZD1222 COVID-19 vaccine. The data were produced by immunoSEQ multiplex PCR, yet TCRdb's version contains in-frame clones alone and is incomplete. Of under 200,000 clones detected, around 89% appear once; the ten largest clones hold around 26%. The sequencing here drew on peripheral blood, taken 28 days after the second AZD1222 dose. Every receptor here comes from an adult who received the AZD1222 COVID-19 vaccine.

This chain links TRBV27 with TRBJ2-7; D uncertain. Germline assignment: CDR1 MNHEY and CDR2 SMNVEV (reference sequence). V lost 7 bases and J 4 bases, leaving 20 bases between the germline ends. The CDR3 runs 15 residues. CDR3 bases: TGTGCCAGCACCCCTCTGGGGAACAGCCCATACGAGCAGTACTTC. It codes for CASTPLGNSPYEQYF.

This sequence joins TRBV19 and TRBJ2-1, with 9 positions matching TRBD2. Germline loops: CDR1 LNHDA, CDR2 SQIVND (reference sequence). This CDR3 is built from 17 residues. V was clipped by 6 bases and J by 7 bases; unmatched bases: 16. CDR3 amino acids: CASSRPLLAGPGNEQFF. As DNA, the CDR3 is TGTGCCAGTAGCCGGCCCCTACTAGCGGGCCCGGGGAATGAGCAGTTCTTC.

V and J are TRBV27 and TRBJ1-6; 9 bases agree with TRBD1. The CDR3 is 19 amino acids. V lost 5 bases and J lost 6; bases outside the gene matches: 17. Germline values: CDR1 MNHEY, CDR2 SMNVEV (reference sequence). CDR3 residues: CASSLITGGARLVNSPLHF. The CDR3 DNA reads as TGTGCCAGCAGTCTCATCACAGGGGGCGCTCGGTTAGTTAATTCACCCCTCCACTTT.

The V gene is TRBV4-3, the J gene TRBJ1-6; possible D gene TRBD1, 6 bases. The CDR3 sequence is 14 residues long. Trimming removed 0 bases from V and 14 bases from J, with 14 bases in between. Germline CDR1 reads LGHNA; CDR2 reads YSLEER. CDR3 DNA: TGCGCCAGCAGCCAAGATATCCGGGGGGCCACCCTCCACTTT. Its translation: CASSQDIRGATLHF.

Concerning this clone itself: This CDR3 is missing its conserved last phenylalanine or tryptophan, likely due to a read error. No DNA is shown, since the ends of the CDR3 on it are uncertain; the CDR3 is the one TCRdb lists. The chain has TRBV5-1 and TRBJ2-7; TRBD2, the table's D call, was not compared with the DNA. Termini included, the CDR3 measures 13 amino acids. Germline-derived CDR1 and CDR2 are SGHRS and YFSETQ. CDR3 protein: CASSLVTSGTIFL.

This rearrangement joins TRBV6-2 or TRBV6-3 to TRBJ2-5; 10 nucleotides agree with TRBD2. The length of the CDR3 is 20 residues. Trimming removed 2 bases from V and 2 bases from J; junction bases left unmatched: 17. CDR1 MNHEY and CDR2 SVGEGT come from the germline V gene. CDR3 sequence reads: CASSYGPWSRLAGRQETQYF. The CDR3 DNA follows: TGTGCCAGCAGTTACGGGCCGTGGTCCAGACTAGCGGGCCGACAAGAGACCCAGTACTTC.

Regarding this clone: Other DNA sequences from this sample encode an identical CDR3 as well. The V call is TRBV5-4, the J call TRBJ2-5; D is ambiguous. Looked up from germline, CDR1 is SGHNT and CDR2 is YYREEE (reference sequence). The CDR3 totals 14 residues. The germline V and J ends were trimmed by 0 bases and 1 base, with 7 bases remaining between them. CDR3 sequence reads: CASSLAVIQETQYF. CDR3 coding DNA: TGTGCCAGCAGCTTGGCGGTGATCCAAGAGACCCAGTACTTC.

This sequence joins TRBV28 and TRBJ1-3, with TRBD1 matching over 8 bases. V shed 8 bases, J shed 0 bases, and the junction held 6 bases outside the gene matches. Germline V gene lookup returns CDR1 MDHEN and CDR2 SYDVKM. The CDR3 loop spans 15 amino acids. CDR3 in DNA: TGTGCCAGCGGGACAGGAATAGCCTCTGGAAACACCATATATTTT. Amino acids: CASGTGIASGNTIYF.

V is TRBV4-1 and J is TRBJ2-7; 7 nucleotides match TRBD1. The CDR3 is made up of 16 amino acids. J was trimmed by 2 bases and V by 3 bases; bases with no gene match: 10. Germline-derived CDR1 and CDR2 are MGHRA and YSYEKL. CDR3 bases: TGCGCCAGCAGCCATCTCCCGGGACAGCCCACCTACGAGCAGTACTTC. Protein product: CASSHLPGQPTYEQYF.

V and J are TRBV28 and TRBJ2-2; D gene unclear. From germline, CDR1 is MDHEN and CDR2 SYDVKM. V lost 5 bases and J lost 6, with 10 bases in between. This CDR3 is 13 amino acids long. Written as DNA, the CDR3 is TGTGCCAGCAGTCCTAGGCTCCCCGGGGAGCTGTTTTTT. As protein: CASSPRLPGELFF.

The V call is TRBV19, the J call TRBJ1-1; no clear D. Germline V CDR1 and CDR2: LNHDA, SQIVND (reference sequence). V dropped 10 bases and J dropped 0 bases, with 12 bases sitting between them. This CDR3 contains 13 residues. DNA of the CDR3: TGTGCCACTAAACAGCAACTGAACACTGAAGCTTTCTTT. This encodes CATKQQLNTEAFF.

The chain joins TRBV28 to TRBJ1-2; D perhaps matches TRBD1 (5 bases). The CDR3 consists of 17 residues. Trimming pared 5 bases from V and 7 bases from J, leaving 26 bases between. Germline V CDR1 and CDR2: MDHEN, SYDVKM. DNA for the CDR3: TGTGCCAGCAGTCACCGGGACGGAACGACTTTGGGGGGTGGCTACACCTTC. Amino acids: CASSHRDGTTLGGGYTF.

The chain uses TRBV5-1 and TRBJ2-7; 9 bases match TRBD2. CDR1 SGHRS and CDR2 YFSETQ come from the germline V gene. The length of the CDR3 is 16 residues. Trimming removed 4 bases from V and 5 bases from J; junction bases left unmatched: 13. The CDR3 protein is CASSPLAGGPSHEQYF. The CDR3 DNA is TGCGCCAGCAGCCCCCTCGCGGGAGGGCCCAGCCACGAGCAGTACTTC.

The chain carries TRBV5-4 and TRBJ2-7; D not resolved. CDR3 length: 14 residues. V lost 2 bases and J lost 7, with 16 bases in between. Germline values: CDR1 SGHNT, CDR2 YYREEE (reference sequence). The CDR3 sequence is CASSLSADSSEQYF. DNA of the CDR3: TGTGCCAGCAGCTTATCCGCGGATAGTAGTGAGCAGTACTTC.

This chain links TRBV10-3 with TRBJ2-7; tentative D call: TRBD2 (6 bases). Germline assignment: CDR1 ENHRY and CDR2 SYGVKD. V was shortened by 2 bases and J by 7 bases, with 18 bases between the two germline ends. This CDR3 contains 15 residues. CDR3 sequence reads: CAISESGGIRGEQYF. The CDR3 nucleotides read TGTGCCATCAGTGAGAGCGGCGGGATCCGGGGGGAGCAGTACTTC.

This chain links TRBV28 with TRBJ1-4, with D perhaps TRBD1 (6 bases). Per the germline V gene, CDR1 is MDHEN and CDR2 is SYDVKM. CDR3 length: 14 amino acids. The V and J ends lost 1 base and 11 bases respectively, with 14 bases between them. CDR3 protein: CASSLYKGEKKLFF. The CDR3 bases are TGTGCCAGCAGTTTATACAAGGGGGAGAAGAAACTGTTTTTT.

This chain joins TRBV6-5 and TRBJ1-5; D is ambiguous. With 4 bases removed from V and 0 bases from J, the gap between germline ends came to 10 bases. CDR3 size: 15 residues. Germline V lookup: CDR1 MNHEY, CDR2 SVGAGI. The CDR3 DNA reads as TGTGCCAGCAGTTCCCTGACGGCTAGCAATCAGCCCCAGCATTTT. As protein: CASSSLTASNQPQHF.

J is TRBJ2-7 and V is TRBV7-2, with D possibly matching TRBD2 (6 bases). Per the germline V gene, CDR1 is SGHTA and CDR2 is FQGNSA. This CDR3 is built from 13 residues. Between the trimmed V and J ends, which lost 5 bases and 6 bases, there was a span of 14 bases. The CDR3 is CASSLTSYAEQYF. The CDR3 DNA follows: TGTGCCAGCAGCCTGACTAGTTATGCCGAGCAGTACTTC.

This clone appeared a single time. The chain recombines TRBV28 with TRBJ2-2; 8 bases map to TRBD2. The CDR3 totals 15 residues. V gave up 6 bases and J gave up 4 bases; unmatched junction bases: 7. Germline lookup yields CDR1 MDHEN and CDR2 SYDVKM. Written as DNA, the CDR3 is TGTGCCAGCAGCACAGCGGGAGAGACCACCGGGGAGCTGTTTTTT. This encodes CASSTAGETTGELFF.

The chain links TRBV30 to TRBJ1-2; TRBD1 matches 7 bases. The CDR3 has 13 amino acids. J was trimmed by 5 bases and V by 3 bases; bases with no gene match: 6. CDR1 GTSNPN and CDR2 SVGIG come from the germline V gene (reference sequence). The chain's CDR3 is CAWSTGTVYGYTF. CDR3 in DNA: TGTGCCTGGAGCACCGGGACAGTTTATGGCTACACCTTC.

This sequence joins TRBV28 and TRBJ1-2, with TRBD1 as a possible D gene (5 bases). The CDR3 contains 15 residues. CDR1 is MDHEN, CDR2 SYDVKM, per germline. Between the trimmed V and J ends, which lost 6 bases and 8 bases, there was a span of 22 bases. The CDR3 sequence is CASSPMVEGIRGYTF. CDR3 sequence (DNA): TGTGCCAGCAGCCCCATGGTCGAGGGGATAAGGGGCTACACCTTC.

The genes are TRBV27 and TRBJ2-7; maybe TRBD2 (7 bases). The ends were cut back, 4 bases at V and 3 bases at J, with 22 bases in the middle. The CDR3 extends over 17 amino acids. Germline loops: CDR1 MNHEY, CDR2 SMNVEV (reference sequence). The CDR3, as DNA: TGTGCCAGCAGTTACGACAGGAGGAGCGGGGAGGTCTACGAGCAGTACTTC. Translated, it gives CASSYDRRSGEVYEQYF.